The 4 T cell receptor beta chains given below trace back to one sample, sequenced in a study of T cells after yellow fever vaccination. TCRdb redid the calling of the 5' RACE reads with MiXCR, one entry per CDR3 protein. The sample comprises some 100,000 distinct CDR3 sequences, around 7.2% of which are singletons, and around 2.6% rests with the top ten. The source was CD4+ T cells sorted from PBMCs, collected around 45 days after the first yellow fever vaccination. Receptor source: a man between 18 and 29 years old who received the YFV17D yellow fever vaccine.

This clonotype was counted between two and nine times. The rearrangement links TRBV9 to TRBJ1-2; D unresolved. The CDR3 has 13 amino acids. Trimming took off 0 bases at V and 3 bases at J, with 6 bases between the two ends. The germline V gene encodes CDR1 SGDLS and CDR2 YYNGEE. The CDR3 nucleotides read TGTGCCAGCAGCGTAGGGACCGACTATGGCTACACCTTC. Its protein product is CASSVGTDYGYTF.

This clonotype was observed at least ten times. The chain combines TRBV7-2 with TRBJ1-5; tentatively, D is TRBD1 (5 bases). CDR1 is SGHTA, CDR2 FQGNSA, per germline. The CDR3 extends over 14 amino acids. Trimming removed 5 bases at V and 6 bases at J, with 14 bases between. In DNA, the CDR3 is TGTGCCAGCAGCCACGGGGGGGAAAGTCAGCCCCAGCATTTT. The encoded protein is CASSHGGESQPQHF.

This clonotype was seen at least ten times. CDR3 sequence: CASSKDREGSAFF. Here the CDR3 DNA reads TGTGCCAGCAGCAAAGACAGGGAAGGATCAGCTTTCTTT. J is TRBJ1-1 and V is TRBV11-3, with TRBD1 matching 7 bases. The germline V gene encodes CDR1 SGHNT and CDR2 YENEEA. Unmatched junction bases numbered 10, after V lost 5 bases and J lost 10 bases. The CDR3 is 13 amino acids.

V is TRBV11-2 and J is TRBJ2-4; D not resolved. Germline lookup yields CDR1 SGHAT and CDR2 FQNNGV. The V and J ends lost 5 bases and 6 bases respectively, with 11 bases between them. The CDR3 extends over 13 amino acids. Here the CDR3 DNA reads TGTGCCAGCAGCCAAGGTCCGGTAAACATTCAGTACTTC. It translates to CASSQGPVNIQYF.